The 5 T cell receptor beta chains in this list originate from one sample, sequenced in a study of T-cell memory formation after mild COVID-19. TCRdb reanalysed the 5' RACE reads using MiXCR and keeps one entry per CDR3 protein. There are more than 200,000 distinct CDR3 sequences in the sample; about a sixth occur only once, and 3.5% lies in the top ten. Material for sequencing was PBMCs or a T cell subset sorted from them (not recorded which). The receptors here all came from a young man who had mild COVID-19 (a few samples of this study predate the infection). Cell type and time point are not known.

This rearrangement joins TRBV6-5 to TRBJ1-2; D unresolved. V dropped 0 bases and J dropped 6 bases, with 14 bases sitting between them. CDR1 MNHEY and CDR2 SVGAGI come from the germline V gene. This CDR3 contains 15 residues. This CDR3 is CASSYSRQSRDGYTF. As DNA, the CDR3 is TGTGCCAGCAGTTACTCACGACAATCTCGGGATGGCTACACCTTC.

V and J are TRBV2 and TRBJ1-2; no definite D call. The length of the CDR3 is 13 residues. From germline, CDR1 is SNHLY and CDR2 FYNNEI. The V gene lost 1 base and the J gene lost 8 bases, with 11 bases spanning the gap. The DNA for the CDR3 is TGTGCCAGCAGTGAAGTAGGTGATCGAGGCTACACCTTC. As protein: CASSEVGDRGYTF.

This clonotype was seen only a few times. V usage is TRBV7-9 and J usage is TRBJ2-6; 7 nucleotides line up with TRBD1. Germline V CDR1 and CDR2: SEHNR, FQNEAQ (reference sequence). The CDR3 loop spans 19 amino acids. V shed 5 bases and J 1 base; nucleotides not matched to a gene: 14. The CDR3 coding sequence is TGTGCCAGCAGCGTCGGGCTGGGGACAGCTTATTCTGGGGCCAACGTCCTGACTTTC. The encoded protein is CASSVGLGTAYSGANVLTF. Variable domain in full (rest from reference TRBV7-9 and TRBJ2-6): DTGVSQNPRHKITKRGQNVTFRCDPISEHNRLYWYRQTLGQGPEFLTYFQNEAQLEKSRLLSDRFSAERPKGSFSTLEIQRTEQGDSAMYLCASSVGLGTAYSGANVLTFGAGSRLTVL.

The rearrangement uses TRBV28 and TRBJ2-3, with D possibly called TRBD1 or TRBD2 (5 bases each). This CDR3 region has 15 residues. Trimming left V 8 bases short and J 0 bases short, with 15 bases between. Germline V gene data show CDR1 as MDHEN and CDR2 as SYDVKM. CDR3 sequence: CASGGASSSTDTQYF. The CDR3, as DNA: TGTGCCAGCGGGGGAGCTTCCTCTAGCACAGATACGCAGTATTTT.

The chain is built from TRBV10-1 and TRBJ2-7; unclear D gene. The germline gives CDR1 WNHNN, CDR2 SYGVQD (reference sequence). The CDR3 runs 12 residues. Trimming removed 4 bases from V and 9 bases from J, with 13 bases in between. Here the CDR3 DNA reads TGCGCCAGCAGTGTGGCAGACTCGGGGCAGTACTTC. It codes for CASSVADSGQYF.